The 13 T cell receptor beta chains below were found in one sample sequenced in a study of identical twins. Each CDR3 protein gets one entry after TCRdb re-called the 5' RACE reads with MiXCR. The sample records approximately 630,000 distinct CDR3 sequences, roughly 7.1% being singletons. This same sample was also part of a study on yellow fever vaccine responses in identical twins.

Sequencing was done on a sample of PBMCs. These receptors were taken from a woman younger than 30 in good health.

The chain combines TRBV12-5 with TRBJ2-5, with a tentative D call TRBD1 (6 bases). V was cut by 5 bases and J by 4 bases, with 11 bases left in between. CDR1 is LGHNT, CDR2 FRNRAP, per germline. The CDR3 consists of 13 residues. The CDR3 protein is CASGLGAGETQYF. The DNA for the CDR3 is TGTGCTAGTGGTCTGGGGGCGGGAGAGACCCAGTACTTC.

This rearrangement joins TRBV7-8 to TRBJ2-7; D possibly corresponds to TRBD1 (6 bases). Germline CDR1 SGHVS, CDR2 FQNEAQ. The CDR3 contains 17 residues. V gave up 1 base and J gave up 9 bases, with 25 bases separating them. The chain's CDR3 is CASSLERVWGPTSWQYV. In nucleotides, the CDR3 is TGTGCCAGCAGCTTAGAACGTGTATGGGGGCCCACATCCTGGCAGTACGTC.

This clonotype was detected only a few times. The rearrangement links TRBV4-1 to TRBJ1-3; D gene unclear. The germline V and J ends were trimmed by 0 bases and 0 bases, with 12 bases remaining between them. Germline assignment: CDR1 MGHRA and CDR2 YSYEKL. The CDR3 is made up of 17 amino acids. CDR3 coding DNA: TGCGCCAGCAGCCAAGATCCAGAGGGTCACTCTGGAAACACCATATATTTT. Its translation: CASSQDPEGHSGNTIYF.

CDR3 DNA: TGTGCCAGCTCAAAACGCTTGTACAATGAGCAGTTCTTC. Encoded protein: CASSKRLYNEQFF. The chain links TRBV11-2 to TRBJ2-1; D uncertain. V was cut by 8 bases and J by 4 bases, with 12 bases left in between. This CDR3 region has 13 residues. Germline CDR1 SGHAT, CDR2 FQNNGV.

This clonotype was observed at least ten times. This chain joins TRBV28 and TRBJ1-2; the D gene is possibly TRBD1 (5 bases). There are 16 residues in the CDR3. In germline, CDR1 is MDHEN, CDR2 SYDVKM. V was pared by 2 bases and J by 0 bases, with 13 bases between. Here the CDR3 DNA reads TGTGCCAGCAGTTTACCCAGGGTTTACGCTAACTATGGCTACACCTTC. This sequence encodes CASSLPRVYANYGYTF.

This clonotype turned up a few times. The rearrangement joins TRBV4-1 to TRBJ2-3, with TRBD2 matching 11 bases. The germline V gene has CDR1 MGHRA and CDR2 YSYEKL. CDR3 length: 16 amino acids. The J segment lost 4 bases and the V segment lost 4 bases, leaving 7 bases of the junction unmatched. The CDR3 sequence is CASSPLAGGSPDTQYF. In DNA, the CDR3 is TGCGCCAGCAGCCCGCTAGCGGGGGGTAGCCCAGATACGCAGTATTTT.

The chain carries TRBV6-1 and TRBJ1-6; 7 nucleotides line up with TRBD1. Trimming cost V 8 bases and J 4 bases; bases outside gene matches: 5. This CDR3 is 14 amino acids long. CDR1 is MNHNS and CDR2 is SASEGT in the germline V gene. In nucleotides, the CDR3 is TGTGCCAGCTACAGGGGAGAGTATAATTCACCCCTCCACTTT. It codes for CASYRGEYNSPLHF.

CDR3 region: CASRQRGSSYNEQFF. The CDR3 DNA follows: TGCGCCAGCAGGCAACGGGGGAGCTCCTACAATGAGCAGTTCTTC. The chain has TRBV5-1 and TRBJ2-1; a possible D gene is TRBD2 (6 bases). Germline-derived CDR1 and CDR2 are SGHRS and YFSETQ. The V and J ends lost 5 bases and 0 bases respectively, with 12 bases between them. CDR3 length: 15 amino acids.

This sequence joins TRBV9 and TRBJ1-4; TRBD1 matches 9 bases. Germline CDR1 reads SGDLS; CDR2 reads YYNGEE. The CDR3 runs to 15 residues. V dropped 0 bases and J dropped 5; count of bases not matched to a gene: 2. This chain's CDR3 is CASSVGGTGNEKLFF. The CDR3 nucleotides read TGTGCCAGCAGCGTAGGAGGGACAGGGAATGAAAAACTGTTTTTT.

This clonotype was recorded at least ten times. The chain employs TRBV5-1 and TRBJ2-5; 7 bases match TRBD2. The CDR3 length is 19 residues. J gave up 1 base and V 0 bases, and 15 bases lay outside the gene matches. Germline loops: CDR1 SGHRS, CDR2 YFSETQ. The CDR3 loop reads CASSLGRSTPRTSQETQYF. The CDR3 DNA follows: TGCGCCAGCAGCTTGGGGAGATCAACTCCTCGGACTAGCCAAGAGACCCAGTACTTC.

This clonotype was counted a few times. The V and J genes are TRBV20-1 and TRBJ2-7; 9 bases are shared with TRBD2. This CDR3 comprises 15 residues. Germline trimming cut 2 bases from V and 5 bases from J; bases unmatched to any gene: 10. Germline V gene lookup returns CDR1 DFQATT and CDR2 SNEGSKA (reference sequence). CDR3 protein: CSARPLGGRAHEQYF. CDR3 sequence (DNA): TGCAGTGCTAGACCCCTTGGCGGGAGGGCCCACGAGCAGTACTTC.

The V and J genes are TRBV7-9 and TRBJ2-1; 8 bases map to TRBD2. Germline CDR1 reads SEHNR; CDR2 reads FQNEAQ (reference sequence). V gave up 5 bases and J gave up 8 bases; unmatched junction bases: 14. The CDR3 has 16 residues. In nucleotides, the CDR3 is TGTGCCAGCAGCGGTTCTTGGCTAGCGGGCATGGATGAGCAGTTCTTC. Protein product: CASSGSWLAGMDEQFF.

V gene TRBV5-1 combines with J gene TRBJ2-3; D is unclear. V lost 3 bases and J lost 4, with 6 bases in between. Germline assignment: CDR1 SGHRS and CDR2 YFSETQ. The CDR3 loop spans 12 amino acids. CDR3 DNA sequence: TGCGCCAGCAGCTCCGATTCAGATACGCAGTATTTT. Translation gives CASSSDSDTQYF.